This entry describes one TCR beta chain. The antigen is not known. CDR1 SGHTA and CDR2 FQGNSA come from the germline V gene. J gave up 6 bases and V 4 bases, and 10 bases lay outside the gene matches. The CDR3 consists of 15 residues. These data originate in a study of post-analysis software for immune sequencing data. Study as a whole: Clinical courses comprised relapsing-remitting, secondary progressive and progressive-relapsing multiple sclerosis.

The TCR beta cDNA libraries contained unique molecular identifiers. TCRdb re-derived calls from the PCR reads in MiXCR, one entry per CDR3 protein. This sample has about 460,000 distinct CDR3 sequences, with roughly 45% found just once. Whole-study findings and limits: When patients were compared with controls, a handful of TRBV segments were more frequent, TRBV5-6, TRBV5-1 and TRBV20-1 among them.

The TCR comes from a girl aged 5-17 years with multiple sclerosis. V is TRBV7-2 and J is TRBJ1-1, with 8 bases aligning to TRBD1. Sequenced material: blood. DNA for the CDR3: TGTGCCAGCAGCTCTTACAGGGGGGATGTCCCTGAAGCTTTCTTT. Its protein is CASSSYRGDVPEAFF.